This TCR beta chain originates from a study of regulatory T cells in long-lasting Graves disease. This clonotype was detected only a few times. The time point is: newly diagnosed GD, antithyroid drugs for less than 3 months. PBMC-extracted RNA yielded the TCR library. Arm-PCR of CDR3 regions with iRepertoire HTBI primers generated TCR beta libraries. TCRdb ran MiXCR on the multiplex PCR reads and lists one entry per CDR3 protein. The sample has 400,000 to 650,000 distinct CDR3 sequences, approximately 16% seen once; the top ten hold more than 20%. This same sample was also taken into another study, of T cells in Graves' hyperthyroidism and ophthalmopathy. That work contributes: Graves' hyperthyroidism was deemed stable given no ophthalmopathy progression within 18 months. The HTBI primer set was used in a first-round RT-PCR of the TCR CDR3. Blood also showed most of the thyroid clonotypes that were expanded above 0.001.

This specimen consisted of peripheral blood mononuclear cells (PBMCs), obtained at new diagnosis, from a patient treated with antithyroid drugs. The clonotype was recovered from a woman aged 35-65 years with Graves disease.

Here the CDR3 reads CASSEDLDRVEAFF. The CDR3 bases are TGTGCCAGCAGCGAAGACTTGGACAGGGTGGAAGCTTTCTTT. The chain uses TRBV9 and TRBJ1-1; TRBD1 agrees at 8 bases. The CDR3 extends over 14 amino acids. The J segment lost 8 bases and the V segment lost 3 bases, leaving 9 bases of the junction unmatched. In germline, CDR1 is SGDLS, CDR2 YYNGEE.